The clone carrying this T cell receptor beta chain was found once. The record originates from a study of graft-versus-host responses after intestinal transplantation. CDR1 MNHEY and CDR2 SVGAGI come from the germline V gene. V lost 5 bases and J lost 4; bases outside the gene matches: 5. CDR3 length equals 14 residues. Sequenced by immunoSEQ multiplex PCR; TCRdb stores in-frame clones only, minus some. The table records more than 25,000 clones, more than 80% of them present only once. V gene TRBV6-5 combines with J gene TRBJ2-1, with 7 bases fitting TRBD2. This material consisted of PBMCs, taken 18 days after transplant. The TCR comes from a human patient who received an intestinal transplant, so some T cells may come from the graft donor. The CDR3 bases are TGTGCCAGCAGTCTCGGGACTATTTACAATGAGCAGTTCTTC. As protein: CASSLGTIYNEQFF.